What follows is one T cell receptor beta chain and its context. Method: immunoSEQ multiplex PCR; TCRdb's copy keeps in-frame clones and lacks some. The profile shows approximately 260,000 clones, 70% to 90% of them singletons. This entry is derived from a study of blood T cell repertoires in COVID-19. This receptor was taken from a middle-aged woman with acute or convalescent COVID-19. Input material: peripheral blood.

The CDR3 is CASSPQEGSSPLHF. The CDR3 nucleotides are TGTGCCAGCAGCCCCCAGGAGGGGAGTTCACCCCTCCACTTT. The V call is TRBV2, the J call TRBJ1-6; D is possibly TRBD1 (5 bases). V was pared by 6 bases and J by 9 bases, with 15 bases between. Germline CDR1 SNHLY, CDR2 FYNNEI. CDR3 length equals 14 residues.